This T cell receptor beta chain comes out of a study of T-cell memory formation after mild COVID-19. Looking at the study overall: Largely donor-specific sequence clusters came from a couple of donors.

In its sample, this clonotype was seen a few times. Its target is not known. The CDR3 length is 18 residues. Between the trimmed V and J ends, which lost 2 bases and 0 bases, there was a span of 19 bases. Whole-study results and caveats: Clones that contracted from day 15 to 85 were balanced CD4/CD8, while later expanders leaned CD4+. CD4+ contracting clones were found mainly in CM and EM, and CD8+ ones in EMRA.

MiXCR, run by TCRdb on the 5' RACE reads, gives a single entry per CDR3 protein. The sample holds tens of thousands of distinct CDR3 sequences; approximately 6.6% are singletons and the top ten take 1.4%. The receptor was derived from a man in his late teens or twenties who had mild COVID-19 (a few samples of this study predate the infection). Cell type and time point are not known. The chain couples TRBV12-3 or TRBV12-4 to TRBJ1-2; tentatively, D is TRBD1 (5 bases). Sequencing input: PBMCs or a T cell subset sorted from them (not recorded which). Here the CDR3 reads CASSLRRGGAIPNYGYTF. The CDR3 nucleotides are TGTGCCAGCAGTTTAAGGCGCGGAGGGGCAATCCCTAACTATGGCTACACCTTC.